This T cell receptor (beta chain) appears in the sequencing data of a study of beta chain features in type 1 diabetes. Study details: The number of sorted cells examined across all samples was 107,917,701.

This clone was recorded a few times. The antigen remains undetermined. Study-level results: Researchers report that Type 1 diabetes patients had moderately but significantly shorter TCRB CDR3s across all four CD4+ subsets. Compared to healthy donors, patients appeared to have naive, central memory and Treg TCRB repertoires that were more alike.

This CDR3 has 13 amino acids. Per germline, CDR1 GTSNPN and CDR2 SVGIG (reference sequence). After removal of 4 bases from V and 3 bases from J, the junction contained 5 bases not matched to a gene. What was sequenced were expressed TCRB transcripts, since all of the isolated RNA had been reverse transcribed. Profiled with immunoSEQ multiplex PCR; TCRdb holds only in-frame clones, not every one. The sample lists about 160,000 clones, roughly 63% seen once, with around 0.08% in the top ten. This receptor was obtained from a man in his thirties or forties with type 1 diabetes. This chain uses TRBV30 with TRBJ1-1, with 7 bases aligning to TRBD1. Sequenced: naive CD4+ T cells from blood. CDR3 bases: TGTGCCTGGACCGGCCAGGGGGACACTGAAGCTTTCTTT. Its protein product is CAWTGQGDTEAFF.